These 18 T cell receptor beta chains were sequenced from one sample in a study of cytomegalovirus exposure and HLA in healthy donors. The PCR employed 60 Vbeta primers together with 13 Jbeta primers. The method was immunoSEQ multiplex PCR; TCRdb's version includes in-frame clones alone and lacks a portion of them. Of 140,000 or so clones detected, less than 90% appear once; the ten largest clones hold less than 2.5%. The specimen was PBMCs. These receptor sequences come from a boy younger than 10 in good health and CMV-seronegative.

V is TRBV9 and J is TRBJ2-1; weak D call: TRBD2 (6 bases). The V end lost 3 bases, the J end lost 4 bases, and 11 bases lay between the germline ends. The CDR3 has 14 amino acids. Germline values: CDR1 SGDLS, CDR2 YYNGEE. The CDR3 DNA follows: TGTGCCAGCAGCGGGACTACACCGTACAATGAGCAGTTCTTC. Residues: CASSGTTPYNEQFF.

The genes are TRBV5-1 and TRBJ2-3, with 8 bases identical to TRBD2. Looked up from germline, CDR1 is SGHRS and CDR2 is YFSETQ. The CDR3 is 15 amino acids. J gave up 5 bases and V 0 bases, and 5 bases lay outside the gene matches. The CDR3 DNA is TGCGCCAGCAGCTTGGAAACAAGCGGGAGAGATACGCAGTATTTT. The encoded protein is CASSLETSGRDTQYF.

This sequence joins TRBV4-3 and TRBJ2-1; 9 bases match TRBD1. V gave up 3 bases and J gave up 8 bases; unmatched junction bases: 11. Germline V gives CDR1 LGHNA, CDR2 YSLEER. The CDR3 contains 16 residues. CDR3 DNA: TGCGCCAGCAGCCAGCGAGACGGGACAGGGTGGTATGAGCAGTTCTTC. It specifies CASSQRDGTGWYEQFF.

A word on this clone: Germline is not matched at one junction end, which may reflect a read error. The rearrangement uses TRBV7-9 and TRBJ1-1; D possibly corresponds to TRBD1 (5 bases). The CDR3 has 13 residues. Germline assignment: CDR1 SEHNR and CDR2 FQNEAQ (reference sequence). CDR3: CSSSFRQYTEAFF. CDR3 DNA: TGTTCCAGCAGCTTCCGACAGTACACTGAAGCTTTCTTT.

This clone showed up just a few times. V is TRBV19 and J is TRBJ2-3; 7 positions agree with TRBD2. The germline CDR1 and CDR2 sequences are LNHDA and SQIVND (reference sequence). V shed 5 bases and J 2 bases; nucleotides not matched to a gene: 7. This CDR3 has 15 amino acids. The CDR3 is CASSRGSRDTDTQYF. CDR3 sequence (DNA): TGTGCCAGTAGTCGCGGGAGTCGCGACACAGATACGCAGTATTTT.

For the CDR3, the DNA is TGCGCCAGCAGCCAAGACAGGGTAGGCGCCAAAAACATTCAGTACTTC. Translation: CASSQDRVGAKNIQYF. The chain carries TRBV4-3 and TRBJ2-4; TRBD1 is a possible D gene (5 bases). Trimming took off 0 bases at V and 1 base at J, with 10 bases between the two ends. The V gene's germline CDR1 is LGHNA and CDR2 YSLEER. The CDR3 sequence is 16 residues long.

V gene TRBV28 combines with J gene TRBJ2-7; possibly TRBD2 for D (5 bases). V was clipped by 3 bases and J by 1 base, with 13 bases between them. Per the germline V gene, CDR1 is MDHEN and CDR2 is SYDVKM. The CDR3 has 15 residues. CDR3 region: CASSFARGSSYEQYF. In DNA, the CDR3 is TGTGCCAGCAGTTTTGCTCGGGGATCGTCCTACGAGCAGTACTTC. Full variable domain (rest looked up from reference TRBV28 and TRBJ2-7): DVKVTQSSRYLVKRTGEKVFLECVQDMDHENMFWYRQDPGLGLRLIYFSYDVKMKEKGDIPEGYSVSREKKERFSLILESASTNQTSMYLCASSFARGSSYEQYFGPGTRLTVT.

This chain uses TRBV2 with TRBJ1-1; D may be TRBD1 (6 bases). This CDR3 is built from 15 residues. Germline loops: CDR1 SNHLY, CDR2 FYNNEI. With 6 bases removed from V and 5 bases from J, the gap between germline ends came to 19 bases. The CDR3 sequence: CASSYVSGGYTEAFF. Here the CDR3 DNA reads TGTGCCAGCAGCTACGTGTCGGGGGGCTATACTGAAGCTTTCTTT.

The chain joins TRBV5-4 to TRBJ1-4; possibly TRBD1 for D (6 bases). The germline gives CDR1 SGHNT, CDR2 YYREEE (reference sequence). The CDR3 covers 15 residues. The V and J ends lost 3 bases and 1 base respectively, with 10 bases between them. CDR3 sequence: CASSSETGTNEKLFF. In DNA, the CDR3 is TGTGCCAGCAGCTCCGAGACAGGAACTAATGAAAAACTGTTTTTT.

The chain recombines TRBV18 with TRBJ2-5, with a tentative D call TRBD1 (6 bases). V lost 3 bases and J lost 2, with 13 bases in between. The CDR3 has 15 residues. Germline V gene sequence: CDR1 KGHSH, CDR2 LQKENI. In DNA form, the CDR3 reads TGTGCCAGCTCACCCCAGGGACAAGTACAAGAGACCCAGTACTTC. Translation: CASSPQGQVQETQYF.

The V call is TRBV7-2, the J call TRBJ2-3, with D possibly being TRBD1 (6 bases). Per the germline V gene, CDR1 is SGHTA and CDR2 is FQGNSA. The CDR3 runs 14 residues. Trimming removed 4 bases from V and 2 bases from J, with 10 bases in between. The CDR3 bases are TGTGCCAGCAGCTCGCCGGGACACACAGATACGCAGTATTTT. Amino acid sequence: CASSSPGHTDTQYF.

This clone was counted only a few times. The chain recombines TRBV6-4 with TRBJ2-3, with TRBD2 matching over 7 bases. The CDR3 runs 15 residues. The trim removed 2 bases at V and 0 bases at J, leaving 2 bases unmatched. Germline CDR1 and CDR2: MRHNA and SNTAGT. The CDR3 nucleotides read TGTGCCAGCAGTGACGGTAGCGGGAGCACAGATACGCAGTATTTT. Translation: CASSDGSGSTDTQYF.

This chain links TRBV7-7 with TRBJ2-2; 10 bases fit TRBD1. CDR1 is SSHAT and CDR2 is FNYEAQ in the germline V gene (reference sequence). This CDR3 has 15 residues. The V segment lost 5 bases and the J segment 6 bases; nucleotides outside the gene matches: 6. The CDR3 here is CASSLTGGGPGELFF. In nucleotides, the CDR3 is TGTGCCAGCAGCCTGACAGGGGGCGGACCCGGGGAGCTGTTTTTT.

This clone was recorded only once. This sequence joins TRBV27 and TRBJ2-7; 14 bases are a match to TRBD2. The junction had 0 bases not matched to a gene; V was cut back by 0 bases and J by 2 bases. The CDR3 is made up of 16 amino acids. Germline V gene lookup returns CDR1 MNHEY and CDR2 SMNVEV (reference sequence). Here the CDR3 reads CASSLSTSGRAYEQYF. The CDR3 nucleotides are TGTGCCAGCAGTTTATCGACTAGCGGGAGGGCCTACGAGCAGTACTTC.

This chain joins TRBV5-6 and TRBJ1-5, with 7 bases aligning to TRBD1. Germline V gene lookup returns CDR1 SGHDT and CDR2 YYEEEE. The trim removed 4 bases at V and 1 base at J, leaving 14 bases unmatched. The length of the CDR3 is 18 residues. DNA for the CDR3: TGTGCCAGCAGCCGGAGACAGGGTGGAGTACGGAGCAATCAGCCCCAGCATTTT. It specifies CASSRRQGGVRSNQPQHF.

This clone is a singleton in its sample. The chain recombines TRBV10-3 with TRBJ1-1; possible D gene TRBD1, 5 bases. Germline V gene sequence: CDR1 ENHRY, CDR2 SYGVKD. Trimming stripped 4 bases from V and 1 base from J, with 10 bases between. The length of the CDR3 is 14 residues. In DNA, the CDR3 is TGTGCCATCAGTGTTGAAGGGGCGAACACTGAAGCTTTCTTT. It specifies CAISVEGANTEAFF.

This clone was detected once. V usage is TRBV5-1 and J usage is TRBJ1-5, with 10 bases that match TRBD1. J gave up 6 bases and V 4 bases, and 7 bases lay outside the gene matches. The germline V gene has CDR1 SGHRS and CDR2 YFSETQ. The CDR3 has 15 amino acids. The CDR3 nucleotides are TGCGCCAGCAGCCGGGGGACAGGGGAAGGTCAGCCCCAGCATTTT. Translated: CASSRGTGEGQPQHF.

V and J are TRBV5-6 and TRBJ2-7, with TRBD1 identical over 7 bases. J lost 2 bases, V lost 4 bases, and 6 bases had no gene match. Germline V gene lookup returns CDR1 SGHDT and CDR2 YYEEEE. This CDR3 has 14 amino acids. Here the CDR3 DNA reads TGTGCCAGCAGCCGTAACAGGGGTCCCTACGAGCAGTACTTC. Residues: CASSRNRGPYEQYF.